These 15 T cell receptor beta chains share one sample of origin, sequenced in a study of blood T cells in healthy people across ages. A J-beta primer mix and a sample-barcoded 5' primer were used in a second PCR of roughly 7 to 12 cycles. TCRdb re-analysed the 5' RACE reads in MiXCR, keeping a single row per CDR3 protein. The sample shows some 920,000 distinct CDR3 sequences, just over 50% of them seen only once. Sequencing input: blood. Source of these receptors: a woman aged 55-69 years in good health.

Ten or more counts support this clonotype. The rearrangement joins TRBV4-3 to TRBJ1-4, with a weak D call TRBD1 (5 bases). This CDR3 has 17 amino acids. The V and J ends lost 4 bases and 3 bases respectively, with 18 bases between them. Germline CDR1 is LGHNA and CDR2 is YSLEER. CDR3 loop: CASSPTGTVRSNEKLFF. The CDR3 region has the DNA TGCGCCAGCAGCCCCACCGGGACGGTTCGATCTAATGAAAAACTGTTTTTT.

This rearrangement joins TRBV28 to TRBJ2-1; TRBD2 matches 10 bases. The V and J ends lost 6 bases and 6 bases, in that order; junction bases with no gene match: 5. Germline V CDR1 and CDR2: MDHEN, SYDVKM. The CDR3 totals 14 residues. The CDR3 region is CASRTLAGPNEQFF. CDR3 nucleotides: TGTGCCAGCAGAACACTAGCGGGACCCAATGAGCAGTTCTTC.

This chain links TRBV28 with TRBJ1-5; D possibly corresponds to TRBD1 (6 bases). The CDR3 sequence is 13 residues long. Between the trimmed V and J ends, which lost 9 bases and 3 bases, there was a span of 12 bases. The germline gives CDR1 MDHEN, CDR2 SYDVKM. CDR3 residues: CARGGQNNQPQHF. The CDR3 nucleotides are TGTGCCAGGGGTGGACAGAACAATCAGCCCCAGCATTTT.

The J gene is TRBJ2-3, the V gene TRBV9, with D tentatively TRBD1 or TRBD2 (5 bases each). CDR3 size: 13 residues. Germline CDR1 is SGDLS and CDR2 is YYNGEE. Trimming removed 8 bases from V and 4 bases from J, with 14 bases in between. CDR3 protein: CASNGGLPDTQYF. In nucleotides, the CDR3 is TGTGCCAGTAATGGGGGTTTACCAGATACGCAGTATTTT. Full variable domain (missing parts from reference TRBV9 and TRBJ2-3): DSGVTQTPKHLITATGQRVTLRCSPRSGDLSVYWYQQSLDQGLQFLIQYYNGEERAKGNILERFSAQQFPDLHSELNLSSLELGDSALYFCASNGGLPDTQYFGPGTRLTVL.

This clonotype appeared a few times. The genes are TRBV27 and TRBJ1-2, with D uncertain. The V gene lost 6 bases and the J gene lost 3 bases, with 8 bases spanning the gap. From germline, CDR1 is MNHEY and CDR2 SMNVEV (reference sequence). The length of the CDR3 is 12 residues. CDR3 in amino acids: CASRGGYYGYTF. In DNA form, the CDR3 reads TGTGCCAGCAGGGGCGGGTACTATGGCTACACCTTC.

V and J are TRBV29-1 and TRBJ2-6; D call uncertain. V shed 2 bases and J shed 0 bases, with 11 bases lying between them. This CDR3 comprises 16 residues. Looked up from germline, CDR1 is SQVTM and CDR2 is ANQGSEA. CDR3 coding DNA: TGCAGCGTTGAATGGTCCGAGCCCTCTGGGGCCAACGTCCTGACTTTC. It encodes CSVEWSEPSGANVLTF.

This rearrangement joins TRBV5-1 to TRBJ2-3; D possibly corresponds to TRBD1 (6 bases). The germline V and J ends were trimmed by 4 bases and 6 bases, with 18 bases remaining between them. Germline CDR1 SGHRS, CDR2 YFSETQ. This CDR3 is 15 amino acids long. The CDR3 coding sequence is TGCGCCAGCAGCCAATCAGGACAGCTGGAGGATACGCAGTATTTT. Its translation: CASSQSGQLEDTQYF.

The chain is built from TRBV7-9 and TRBJ1-5, with D hard to call. Germline V gene sequence: CDR1 SEHNR, CDR2 FQNEAQ (reference sequence). V lost 1 base to trimming and J lost 2 bases, with 12 bases between them. This CDR3 contains 16 residues. CDR3 sequence reads: CASSLDVPRGNQPQHF. CDR3 bases: TGTGCCAGCAGCTTAGATGTCCCTCGAGGCAATCAGCCCCAGCATTTT.

The chain joins TRBV15 to TRBJ2-5; a possible D gene is TRBD2 (5 bases). CDR1 and CDR2 (germline): LNHNV, YYDKDF (reference sequence). The CDR3 covers 15 residues. V lost 0 bases and J lost 5, with 13 bases in between. The CDR3 DNA sequence: TGTGCCACCAGCAGAGATTTGGGAGACGGGGAGACCCAGTACTTC. It is translated as CATSRDLGDGETQYF.

The chain links TRBV4-1 to TRBJ2-3, with D perhaps matching TRBD1 (5 bases). The V and J ends lost 3 bases and 2 bases respectively, with 9 bases between them. In germline, CDR1 is MGHRA, CDR2 YSYEKL. The CDR3 length is 14 residues. CDR3 nucleotide sequence: TGCGCCAGCAGCCAGCAGGGAAACACAGATACGCAGTATTTT. This codes for CASSQQGNTDTQYF.

This clonotype was counted ten times or more. The J gene is TRBJ2-5, the V gene TRBV20-1; D is ambiguous. Germline CDR1 DFQATT, CDR2 SNEGSKA (reference sequence). The CDR3 sequence is 11 residues long. V lost 6 bases, J lost 5 bases, and 10 bases lay in between. The CDR3 loop is CSAMGLETQYF. The CDR3, as DNA: TGCAGTGCGATGGGGTTGGAGACCCAGTACTTC.

The V call is TRBV6-1, the J call TRBJ2-3; 7 bases align to TRBD1. From germline, CDR1 is MNHNS and CDR2 SASEGT. V was clipped by 3 bases and J by 5 bases; unmatched bases: 5. The CDR3 contains 14 residues. The CDR3 spells CASSDAGGRDTQYF. The CDR3 nucleotides are TGTGCCAGCAGTGATGCAGGGGGTCGAGATACGCAGTATTTT.

Concerning this clonotype: Compared with germline, one end of the junction differs, possibly owing to a read error. V usage is TRBV29-1 and J usage is TRBJ1-1; D remains ambiguous. Per germline, CDR1 SQVTM and CDR2 ANQGSEA. This CDR3 region has 13 residues. This CDR3 reads CSARTDGNPEAFF. Here the CDR3 DNA reads TGCAGCGCTCGGACCGACGGGAACCCTGAAGCTTTCTTT.

The V and J genes are TRBV4-3 and TRBJ2-3, with a possible D match to TRBD1 (6 bases). The CDR3 totals 18 residues. The germline gives CDR1 LGHNA, CDR2 YSLEER. The V gene lost 0 bases and the J gene lost 3 bases, with 19 bases spanning the gap. The CDR3, as DNA: TGCGCCAGCAGCCAAGATGGAGCGCAGGGGATTGGGACAGATACGCAGTATTTT. Protein sequence: CASSQDGAQGIGTDTQYF.

V and J are TRBV27 and TRBJ2-7; tentatively, D is TRBD2 (6 bases). Gene TRBJ2-5 matches the end of the DNA better, so the J call may be wrong. This CDR3 has 16 residues. Germline V gives CDR1 MNHEY, CDR2 SMNVEV (reference sequence). Here the CDR3 reads CASSPVVPGLGETQYF. CDR3 DNA sequence: TGTGCCAGCAGTCCAGTGGTACCGGGACTGGGGGAGACCCAGTACTTC.